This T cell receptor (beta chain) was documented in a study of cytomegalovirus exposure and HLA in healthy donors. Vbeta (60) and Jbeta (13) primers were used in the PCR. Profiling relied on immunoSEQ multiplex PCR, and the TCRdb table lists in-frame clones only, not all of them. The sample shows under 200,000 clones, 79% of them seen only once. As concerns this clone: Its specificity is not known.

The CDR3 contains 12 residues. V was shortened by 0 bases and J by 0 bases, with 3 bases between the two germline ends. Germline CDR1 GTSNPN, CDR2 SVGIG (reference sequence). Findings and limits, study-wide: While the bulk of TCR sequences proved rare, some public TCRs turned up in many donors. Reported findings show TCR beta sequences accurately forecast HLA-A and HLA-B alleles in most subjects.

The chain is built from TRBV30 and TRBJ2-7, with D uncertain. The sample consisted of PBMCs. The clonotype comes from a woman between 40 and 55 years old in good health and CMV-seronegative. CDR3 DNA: TGTGCCTGGAGTGTCAGCTCCTACGAGCAGTACTTC. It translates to CAWSVSSYEQYF. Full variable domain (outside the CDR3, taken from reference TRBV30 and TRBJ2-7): SQTIHQWPATLVQPVGSPLSLECTVEGTSNPNLYWYRQAAGRGLQLLFYSVGIGQISSEVPQNLSASRPQDRQFILSSKKLLLSDSGFYLCAWSVSSYEQYFGPGTRLTVT.